The source of this T cell receptor (beta chain) is a study of shared clonotypes between healthy human individuals. In germline, CDR1 is KGHSY, CDR2 FQNENV. There are 16 residues in the CDR3. V gave up 0 bases and J gave up 5 bases; unmatched junction bases: 5. The assay was immunoSEQ multiplex PCR, and TCRdb's table has in-frame clones only and misses some. Seen here are some 350,000 clones, roughly 70% observed once, and the top ten hold over 9%. This rearrangement joins TRBV16 to TRBJ2-2; TRBD1 agrees at 8 bases. The sequence was obtained from a man younger than 40 in good health. The specimen sequenced was memory CD4+ T cells sorted from blood. Subset given: CD45RA-negative fraction. The CDR3 bases are TGTGCCAGCAGCCAATCTCACGGACAGGGTACCGGGGAGCTGTTTTTT. Translating it yields CASSQSHGQGTGELFF.